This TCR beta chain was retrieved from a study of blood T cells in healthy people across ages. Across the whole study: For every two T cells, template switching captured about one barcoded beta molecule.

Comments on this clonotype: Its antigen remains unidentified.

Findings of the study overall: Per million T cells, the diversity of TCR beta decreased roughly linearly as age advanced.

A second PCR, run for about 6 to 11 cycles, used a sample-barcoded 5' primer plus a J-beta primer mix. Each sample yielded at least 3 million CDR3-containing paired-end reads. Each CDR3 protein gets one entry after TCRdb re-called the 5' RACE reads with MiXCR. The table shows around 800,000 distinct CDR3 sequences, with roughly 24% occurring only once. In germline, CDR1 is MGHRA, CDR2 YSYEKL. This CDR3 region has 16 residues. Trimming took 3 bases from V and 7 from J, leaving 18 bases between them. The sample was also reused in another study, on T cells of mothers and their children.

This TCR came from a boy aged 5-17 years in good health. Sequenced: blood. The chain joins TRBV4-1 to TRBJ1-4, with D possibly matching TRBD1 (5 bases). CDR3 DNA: TGCGCCAGCAGCCATGACCTTACAGCGAGGGGTGAAAAACTGTTTTTT. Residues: CASSHDLTARGEKLFF.